This T cell receptor beta chain stems from a study of blood T cell repertoires in COVID-19. The wider study: Samples taken during acute and convalescent COVID-19 were collected in the United States, Italy and Spain.

V was clipped by 7 bases and J by 4 bases; unmatched bases: 13. This CDR3 has 16 residues. The germline CDR1 and CDR2 sequences are MDHEN and SYDVKM. Seattle patient enrollment occurred during active infection, with longitudinal follow-up thereafter. Per the study methods: Scientists estimated how many nucleated cells there were by amplifying reference gene primers. Sequenced by immunoSEQ multiplex PCR; TCRdb stores in-frame clones only, minus some. That table is the source of V, J and clone size, and D and trimming were worked out from the DNA. The data show roughly 100,000 clones, about 82% seen once.

This clonotype was obtained from a man aged 80 or over with COVID-19, enrolled during active disease. The sequenced sample was peripheral blood. The rearrangement joins TRBV28 to TRBJ2-1, with TRBD1 identical over 7 bases. CDR3 DNA sequence: TGTGCCAGCAATCCACCGGGACAGCGCTCTTACAATGAGCAGTTCTTC. This sequence encodes CASNPPGQRSYNEQFF.